This TCR beta chain came from a study of blood T cells in healthy people across ages. Next came a second PCR, run for about 7 to 12 cycles, which used a sample-barcoded 5' primer along with a J-beta primer mix. TCRdb analysed the 5' RACE reads with MiXCR anew, one entry per CDR3 protein. The sample has 800,000 to 950,000 distinct CDR3 sequences; almost 30% are singletons. This clonotype occurred a few times. Its antigen is not identified. Trimming took off 4 bases at V and 1 base at J, with 18 bases between the two ends. Germline V lookup: CDR1 LGHNA, CDR2 YSLEER. This CDR3 has 17 residues. Ranging in age from about 6 to 95, the donors were healthy Caucasian individuals from Russia. Drawing of peripheral blood yielded about 10 milliliters from each donor. A minimum of 5 micrograms of total RNA was extracted per sample. General observations from the study: More naive CD4+ cells and higher diversity were found in long-lived than in aged donors.

These data were also filed under a second study, of T cells of mothers and their children.

The V and J genes are TRBV4-3 and TRBJ2-3; D unresolved. The clonotype originates from a woman between 40 and 55 years old in good health. Sequencing used blood. The CDR3 sequence: CASSPLQSTGGTDTQYF. In nucleotides, the CDR3 is TGCGCCAGCAGCCCGCTACAATCTACTGGGGGCACAGATACGCAGTATTTT.